The next 29 T cell receptor beta chains were all read from a single sample in a study of T cell responses to AZD1222 COVID-19 vaccine (dated by TCRdb to the early 2020s). Receptor libraries were prepared by the immunoSEQ multiplex PCR assay. TCRdb re-hosts the immuneACCESS table, in-frame sequences only. Its copies lack some clones; in the studies checked, an unresolved V gene accounts for under half of them, and the cause for the rest is not known. Recorded for this sample are roughly 100,000 clones; approximately 88% of them occurred a single time. The top ten clones comprise 17% of the sample. Taken with the paper, the label for time point translates to: baseline before first vaccination. The sample in question was peripheral blood, obtained on day 0 of AZD1222 vaccination. The source of these receptors is an adult in good health.

The chain links TRBV27 to TRBJ1-6, with 7 bases identical to TRBD1. Trimming cost V 5 bases and J 7 bases; bases outside gene matches: 11. This CDR3 comprises 16 residues. Germline assignment: CDR1 MNHEY and CDR2 SMNVEV (reference sequence). CDR3 sequence reads: CASSRDRDALNSPLHF. The DNA for the CDR3 is TGTGCCAGCAGTAGAGACAGGGATGCTTTAAATTCACCCCTCCACTTT.

This chain links TRBV3-1 (or the pseudogene TRBV3-2) with TRBJ1-2, with 10 bases that match TRBD1. The V segment lost 2 bases and the J segment 4 bases; nucleotides outside the gene matches: 10. The CDR3 extends over 17 amino acids. CDR1 is LGHDT, CDR2 YNNKEL, per germline (reference sequence). In DNA form, the CDR3 reads TGTGCCAGCAGCCAACGTACCGGGACAGGGGAGCGCTATGGCTACACCTTC. Translated, it gives CASSQRTGTGERYGYTF.

The rearrangement uses TRBV5-6 and TRBJ1-2, with TRBD1 matching over 7 bases. The junction had 3 bases not matched to a gene; V was cut back by 1 base and J by 3 bases. The length of the CDR3 is 14 residues. CDR1 and CDR2 from the germline V gene are SGHDT and YYEEEE. The CDR3 loop is CASSLPGQYYGYTF. In DNA form, the CDR3 reads TGTGCCAGCAGCTTGCCGGGACAGTACTATGGCTACACCTTC.

V usage is TRBV12-5 and J usage is TRBJ2-2; D gene unclear. The CDR3 is made up of 15 amino acids. Germline CDR1 LGHNT, CDR2 FRNRAP. The V gene lost 0 bases and the J gene lost 3 bases, with 8 bases spanning the gap. In nucleotides, the CDR3 is TGTGCTAGTGGTTTGGTATTGGCAGACACCGGGGAGCTGTTTTTT. Amino acid sequence: CASGLVLADTGELFF.

J is TRBJ1-1 and V is TRBV10-1, with D unresolved. Deletions cut 4 bases from V and 1 base from J, with 10 bases between. CDR1 is WNHNN and CDR2 is SYGVQD in the germline V gene (reference sequence). The CDR3 spans 14 residues. This chain's CDR3 is CASSAGGSNTEAFF. CDR3 nucleotide sequence: TGCGCCAGCAGTGCGGGAGGGTCGAACACTGAAGCTTTCTTT.

This chain connects TRBV5-6 to TRBJ1-5; D remains unclear. Trimming left V 3 bases short and J 6 bases short, with 7 bases between. The CDR3 covers 12 residues. CDR1 is SGHDT and CDR2 is YYEEEE in the germline V gene. The CDR3 DNA reads as TGTGCCAGCAGCTGGGGTGGTCAGCCCCAGCATTTT. It is translated as CASSWGGQPQHF.

V gene TRBV11-3 combines with J gene TRBJ1-1; D is perhaps TRBD1 (5 bases). Per the germline V gene, CDR1 is SGHNT and CDR2 is YENEEA. V was cut by 5 bases and J by 5 bases, with 18 bases left in between. The CDR3 runs to 15 residues. CDR3 sequence: CASSQPGSARTEAFF. CDR3 nucleotide sequence: TGTGCCAGCAGCCAACCAGGGTCGGCAAGGACTGAAGCTTTCTTT.

The chain is built from TRBV5-3 and TRBJ2-2; 11 nucleotides agree with TRBD2. TRBV5-3 is an ORF, and what it does is uncertain. The trim removed 4 bases at V and 3 bases at J, leaving 5 bases unmatched. The CDR3 runs to 16 residues. This CDR3 is CARSPGLADDTGELFF. The CDR3 coding sequence is TGTGCCAGAAGCCCGGGACTAGCGGACGACACCGGGGAGCTGTTTTTT.

The CDR3 is CASSLQGYEQYF. Here the CDR3 DNA reads TGTGCCAGCAGTCTCCAAGGCTACGAGCAGTACTTC. The V call is TRBV12-3 or TRBV12-4, the J call TRBJ2-7; D is ambiguous. The ends were cut back, 5 bases at V and 3 bases at J, with 8 bases in the middle. The CDR3 sequence is 12 residues long.

The chain employs TRBV9 and TRBJ2-4; D unclear. Between the trimmed V and J ends, which lost 3 bases and 0 bases, there was a span of 10 bases. The CDR3 has 15 amino acids. Germline V gene lookup returns CDR1 SGDLS and CDR2 YYNGEE. The CDR3 loop reads CASSGQELAKNIQYF. CDR3 DNA: TGTGCCAGCAGCGGTCAGGAGTTAGCCAAAAACATTCAGTACTTC. The whole variable domain, remainder taken from reference TRBV9 and TRBJ2-4, is DSGVTQTPKHLITATGQRVTLRCSPRSGDLSVYWYQQSLDQGLQFLIQYYNGEERAKGNILERFSAQQFPDLHSELNLSSLELGDSALYFCASSGQELAKNIQYFGAGTRLSVL.

The chain recombines TRBV11-3 with TRBJ1-6, with D possibly TRBD1 on 6 matching bases. Germline CDR1 SGHNT, CDR2 YENEEA. This CDR3 region has 15 residues. Trimming cost V 0 bases and J 5 bases, with 8 bases left between them. The CDR3 here is CASSLDDRHNSPLHF. In DNA form, the CDR3 reads TGTGCCAGCAGCTTAGACGACAGGCATAATTCACCCCTCCACTTT.

CDR3 DNA: TGTGCCAGCAGCGTAGGTTTGTCTAGCGGGAGTTACTCCTACGAGCAGTACTTC. Protein sequence: CASSVGLSSGSYSYEQYF. The chain couples TRBV9 to TRBJ2-7; 10 bases are a match to TRBD2. J lost 0 bases, V lost 0 bases, and 9 bases had no gene match. The CDR3 runs to 18 residues. Germline V lookup: CDR1 SGDLS, CDR2 YYNGEE.

The chain combines TRBV7-2 with TRBJ1-6, with D possibly matching TRBD1 (5 bases). Trimming took off 5 bases at V and 13 bases at J, with 12 bases between the two ends. The CDR3 consists of 12 residues. Per the germline V gene, CDR1 is SGHTA and CDR2 is FQGNSA. For the CDR3, the DNA is TGTGCCAGCAGCCCCCAAAACAGGCCCCTCCACTTT. Protein product: CASSPQNRPLHF. Using reference TRBV7-2 and TRBJ1-6 for the parts outside the CDR3, the full variable domain is GAGVSQSPSNKVTEKGKDVELRCDPISGHTALYWYRQSLGQGLEFLIYFQGNSAPDKSGLPSDRFSAERTGGSVSTLTIQRTQQEDSAVYLCASSPQNRPLHFGNGTRLTVT.

The rearrangement links TRBV12-3 or TRBV12-4 to TRBJ2-5; TRBD2 agrees at 7 bases. CDR3 length: 13 amino acids. V shed 6 bases, J shed 5 bases, and the junction held 6 bases outside the gene matches. CDR3 loop: CASRGLAAETQYF. The CDR3 DNA is TGTGCCAGCAGAGGTCTAGCGGCGGAGACCCAGTACTTC.

J is TRBJ1-2 and V is TRBV5-1; 12 bases are a match to TRBD1. This CDR3 has 18 amino acids. From germline, CDR1 is SGHRS and CDR2 YFSETQ. Germline trimming cut 5 bases from V and 5 bases from J; bases unmatched to any gene: 16. In DNA, the CDR3 is TGCGCCAGCAGGCCCCTAACCCGGGACAGGGGGCTTGGGTATGGCTACACCTTC. It specifies CASRPLTRDRGLGYGYTF.

This chain links TRBV3-1 (or the pseudogene TRBV3-2) with TRBJ2-7; no reliable D call. Germline V CDR1 and CDR2: LGHDT, YNNKEL (reference sequence). The V and J ends lost 2 bases and 2 bases respectively, with 13 bases between them. There are 15 residues in the CDR3. The CDR3 bases are TGTGCCAGCAGCCAACGGTCAGGTGGACCCTACGAGCAGTACTTC. This gives the protein CASSQRSGGPYEQYF.

This sequence joins TRBV10-3 and TRBJ1-1; D unclear. CDR3 length equals 13 residues. With 6 bases removed from V and 1 base from J, the gap between germline ends came to 9 bases. Germline V CDR1 and CDR2: ENHRY, SYGVKD. The CDR3, as DNA: TGTGCCATCAGCCTCCAGAGGAACACTGAAGCTTTCTTT. Protein sequence: CAISLQRNTEAFF.

The genes are TRBV20-1 and TRBJ1-2; D not certain. Trimming took 3 bases from V and 2 from J, leaving 10 bases between them. CDR1 and CDR2 (germline): DFQATT, SNEGSKA (reference sequence). This CDR3 has 13 amino acids. This CDR3 reads CSASTSGNYGYTF. CDR3 nucleotide sequence: TGCAGTGCTAGTACCTCCGGGAACTATGGCTACACCTTC.

This clone came up once. The chain recombines TRBV29-1 with TRBJ2-1; 12 bases map to TRBD2. CDR1 is SQVTM, CDR2 ANQGSEA, per germline. Losses at the gene ends were 2 bases for V and 11 bases for J; bases not matched to a gene: 7. CDR3 length: 14 amino acids. CDR3 nucleotide sequence: TGCAGCGTTGAACTAGCGGGAGGGCCGAAGAAGCAGTTCTTC. Translation: CSVELAGGPKKQFF.

The chain has TRBV24-1 and TRBJ2-2; D gene unclear. CDR3 length equals 16 residues. CDR1 and CDR2 from the germline V gene are KGHDR and SFDVKD. V dropped 1 base and J dropped 0 bases, with 8 bases sitting between them. The CDR3, as DNA: TGTGCCACCAGTGATTTTGGCCTACCGAACACCGGGGAGCTGTTTTTT. Its translation is CATSDFGLPNTGELFF.

CDR3 DNA: TGTGCCAGCAGCTTGGGGGGACAGCTGTATGGCTACACCTTC. Protein product: CASSLGGQLYGYTF. The chain links TRBV5-4 to TRBJ1-2; 7 bases align to TRBD1. This CDR3 region has 14 residues. CDR1 is SGHNT, CDR2 YYREEE, per germline (reference sequence). The V and J ends lost 0 bases and 5 bases, in that order; junction bases with no gene match: 4.

This CDR3 is CASRQRFNEKLFF. DNA for the CDR3: TGTGCCAGCAGACAGCGCTTTAATGAAAAACTGTTTTTT. The J gene is TRBJ1-4, the V gene TRBV7-8; D uncertain. The CDR3 length is 13 residues. Trimming removed 6 bases from V and 4 bases from J, with 9 bases in between. Germline loops: CDR1 SGHVS, CDR2 FQNEAQ.

The chain combines TRBV15 with TRBJ2-1; D is unclear. The ends were cut back, 0 bases at V and 4 bases at J, with 10 bases in the middle. The CDR3 totals 15 residues. Germline V lookup: CDR1 LNHNV, CDR2 YYDKDF (reference sequence). CDR3 DNA: TGTGCCACCAGCAGAGATCGGGCTCTATACAATGAGCAGTTCTTC. Its protein product is CATSRDRALYNEQFF.

The rearrangement joins TRBV2 to TRBJ2-7; D perhaps matches TRBD2 (6 bases). There are 10 residues in the CDR3. Germline-derived CDR1 and CDR2 are SNHLY and FYNNEI. V was shortened by 11 bases and J by 7 bases, with 12 bases between the two germline ends. As DNA, the CDR3 is TGTGCCCCGCCGGGAGCGGAGCAGTACGTC. Encoded protein: CAPPGAEQYV.

This rearrangement joins TRBV23-1 to TRBJ2-6; no clear D. TRBV23-1 qualifies as an ORF whose function is uncertain. Trimming removed 2 bases at V and 4 bases at J, with 15 bases between. The CDR3 runs 17 residues. CDR3 residues: CASSQAINGEGANVLTF. In DNA form, the CDR3 reads TGCGCCAGCAGTCAAGCTATAAATGGTGAAGGGGCCAACGTCCTGACTTTC.

A single count supports this clone. The chain is built from TRBV6-6 and TRBJ2-5; TRBD1 is a possible D gene (5 bases). V was shortened by 5 bases and J by 9 bases, with 10 bases between the two germline ends. The germline CDR1 and CDR2 sequences are MNHNY and SVGAGI (reference sequence). CDR3 length: 11 residues. The CDR3 is CASSHSGPQYF. In nucleotides, the CDR3 is TGTGCCAGCAGTCATTCAGGGCCCCAGTACTTC.

The chain links TRBV12-3 or TRBV12-4 to TRBJ2-4; D possibly corresponds to TRBD2 (6 bases). This CDR3 is 13 amino acids long. V lost 8 bases and J lost 6, with 14 bases in between. CDR3 region: CASSPVGGNIQYF. DNA for the CDR3: TGTGCCAGCTCCCCCGTCGGGGGAAACATTCAGTACTTC.

The V gene is TRBV6-6, the J gene TRBJ1-2, with 7 bases that match TRBD1. This CDR3 is 14 amino acids long. Trimming cost V 6 bases and J 2 bases; bases outside gene matches: 6. Germline lookup yields CDR1 MNHNY and CDR2 SVGAGI (reference sequence). DNA of the CDR3: TGTGCCAGCAGCCGGACAGGACTCAACTATGGCTACACCTTC. Translated, it gives CASSRTGLNYGYTF.

The genes are TRBV6-5 and TRBJ1-5, with D unresolved. Per the germline V gene, CDR1 is MNHEY and CDR2 is SVGAGI. The CDR3 spans 13 residues. Trimming shortened V by 3 bases and J by 6 bases, and 9 bases separated the two germline ends. CDR3 region: CASSYLSGQPQHF. Here the CDR3 DNA reads TGTGCCAGCAGTTATTTAAGCGGTCAGCCCCAGCATTTT.